Following are 25 T cell receptor beta chains from one sample sequenced in a study of read filtering for tumor transcriptome and immune sequencing. The library was built from roughly 400 ng RNA with molecular barcoded adaptors for alpha/delta and beta/gamma chains. TCRdb fed the reads into MiXCR, producing one record per CDR3 protein. The repertoire includes about 62,000 distinct CDR3 sequences, roughly a fifth of them detected once, and roughly 10% sits in the top ten. The sample taken for sequencing was a population of CD138-negative cells sorted from bone marrow. The origin of the receptors is a donor over 35 with multiple myeloma.

There are many counts of this clonotype. CDR3 sequence reads: CASSVSRTSANEQFF. DNA of the CDR3: TGTGCCAGCAGTGTATCACGGACTAGTGCAAATGAGCAGTTCTTC. The rearrangement links TRBV2 to TRBJ2-1; TRBD2 aligns across 7 bases. There are 15 residues in the CDR3. The V segment lost 4 bases and the J segment 7 bases; nucleotides outside the gene matches: 10. Germline loops: CDR1 SNHLY, CDR2 FYNNEI.

The sample holds many counts of this clonotype. V and J are TRBV30 and TRBJ1-2, with no clear D. The CDR3 contains 15 residues. Trimming shortened V by 4 bases and J by 6 bases, and 21 bases separated the two germline ends. Looked up from germline, CDR1 is GTSNPN and CDR2 is SVGIG (reference sequence). The CDR3 sequence: CAWTVKAFRIDGYTF. The CDR3, as DNA: TGTGCCTGGACTGTAAAGGCATTCAGGATAGATGGCTACACCTTC.

This clonotype has a count of ten or more. This sequence joins TRBV9 and TRBJ1-1; D gene unclear. The CDR3 loop spans 11 amino acids. Germline V gene lookup returns CDR1 SGDLS and CDR2 YYNGEE. Between the trimmed V and J ends, which lost 5 bases and 8 bases, there was a span of 10 bases. CDR3 in DNA: TGTGCCAGCAGGTCCGCGGGAGAAGCTTTCTTT. Translation: CASRSAGEAFF.

To note about this clonotype: This may arise from a read error, as a much more abundant clone is one base away. This rearrangement joins TRBV28 to TRBJ2-1; 9 nucleotides agree with TRBD2. The CDR3 is 14 amino acids. Germline CDR1 is MDHEN and CDR2 is SYDVKM. The DNA of the CDR3 is TGTGCCAGCAGTCCCGGGACTAGCCTCGGTGAGCGGTTCTTC. Its translation is CASSPGTSLGERFF.

Many counts were recorded for this clonotype. V is TRBV19 and J is TRBJ2-2; TRBD1 is a possible D gene (6 bases). Trimming removed 3 bases at V and 3 bases at J, with 8 bases between. CDR1 LNHDA and CDR2 SQIVND come from the germline V gene (reference sequence). CDR3 length equals 14 residues. The CDR3 DNA reads as TGTGCCAGTAGTATTCAGGGGTACACCGGGGAGCTGTTTTTT. Protein sequence: CASSIQGYTGELFF.

This clonotype turned up a few times. The genes are TRBV7-2 and TRBJ2-2; D is tentatively TRBD1 or TRBD2 (5 bases each). Trimming took off 0 bases at V and 1 base at J, with 6 bases between the two ends. The CDR3 runs to 15 residues. Germline V gives CDR1 SGHTA, CDR2 FQGNSA. The CDR3 coding sequence is TGTGCCAGCAGCTTAGCGGGGGTGAACACCGGGGAGCTGTTTTTT. It is translated as CASSLAGVNTGELFF.

The CDR3 nucleotides are TGTGCCAGCAGTTACTCGGGGGAGCCGACCTACGAGCAGTACTTC. Its protein is CASSYSGEPTYEQYF. The V call is TRBV6-2 or TRBV6-3, the J call TRBJ2-7, with D perhaps TRBD1 or TRBD2 (5 bases each). Germline CDR1 reads MNHEY; CDR2 reads SVGEGT. The CDR3 loop spans 15 amino acids. V lost 0 bases, J lost 2 bases, and 11 bases lay in between.

There are many counts of this clonotype. The chain has TRBV20-1 and TRBJ2-5, with no clear D. The CDR3 covers 12 residues. Trimming took off 1 base at V and 1 base at J, with 4 bases between the two ends. Per germline, CDR1 DFQATT and CDR2 SNEGSKA (reference sequence). As DNA, the CDR3 is TGCAGTGCTAGAGGGCGCCAAGAGACCCAGTACTTC. It specifies CSARGRQETQYF.

This clonotype is medium-sized within its sample. The chain is built from TRBV7-7 and TRBJ2-6; TRBD1 matches at 7 bases. The V and J ends lost 3 bases and 0 bases, in that order; junction bases with no gene match: 5. Germline CDR1 and CDR2: SSHAT and FNYEAQ (reference sequence). The CDR3 extends over 17 amino acids. For the CDR3, the DNA is TGTGCCAGCAGCTTTGACAGGGCTCCCTCTGGGGCCAACGTCCTGACTTTC. Amino acid sequence: CASSFDRAPSGANVLTF.

The table lists this clonotype with many counts. The rearrangement uses TRBV7-9 and TRBJ2-7; D perhaps matches TRBD1 (5 bases). Per germline, CDR1 SEHNR and CDR2 FQNEAQ (reference sequence). The V and J ends lost 3 bases and 4 bases respectively, with 16 bases between them. The length of the CDR3 is 15 residues. CDR3 loop: CASSFDSQKPYEQYF. CDR3 coding DNA: TGTGCCAGCAGCTTTGACAGCCAAAAACCTTACGAGCAGTACTTC. Variable domain in full (rest from reference TRBV7-9 and TRBJ2-7): DTGVSQNPRHKITKRGQNVTFRCDPISEHNRLYWYRQTLGQGPEFLTYFQNEAQLEKSRLLSDRFSAERPKGSFSTLEIQRTEQGDSAMYLCASSFDSQKPYEQYFGPGTRLTVT.

This clonotype has ten or more counts. The chain carries TRBV5-1 and TRBJ2-7, with D perhaps matching TRBD1 or TRBD2 (6 bases each). The CDR3 is 15 residues long. With 4 bases removed from V and 7 bases from J, the gap between germline ends came to 21 bases. CDR1 is SGHRS, CDR2 YFSETQ, per germline. The chain's CDR3 is CASSLLTGGGFEQYF. The CDR3 coding sequence is TGCGCCAGCAGCCTTTTAACAGGAGGGGGTTTTGAGCAGTACTTC. The full variable domain, with the rest looked up from reference TRBV5-1 and TRBJ2-7, is KAGVTQTPRYLIKTRGQQVTLSCSPISGHRSVSWYQQTPGQGLQFLFEYFSETQRNKGNFPGRFSGRQFSNSRSEMNVSTLELGDSALYLCASSLLTGGGFEQYFGPGTRLTVT.

With regard to this clonotype: This could be a read error, since a much larger clone is one nucleotide away. V gene TRBV12-3 or TRBV12-4 combines with J gene TRBJ2-5; 7 bases are a match to TRBD2. Losses at the gene ends were 5 bases for V and 2 bases for J; bases not matched to a gene: 8. There are 15 residues in the CDR3. CDR3 protein: CASSLSGTIQETQYF. The DNA of the CDR3 is TGTGCCAGCAGTCTCAGCGGGACCATTCAAGAGACCCAGTACTTC.

Regarding this clonotype: A clone one base away is much larger, so this may be a read error. V usage is TRBV13 and J usage is TRBJ2-1, with unresolved D. The CDR3 covers 10 residues. Germline CDR1 is PRHDT and CDR2 is FYEKMQ (reference sequence). In nucleotides, the CDR3 is TGTGCCAGCAGCGGTTCCGAGCAGTCCTTC. Protein sequence: CASSGSEQSF.

This clonotype was counted between two and nine times. A far larger clone is just one base off, so this is likely a read error. The V and J genes are TRBV29-1 and TRBJ1-4; maybe TRBD1 (5 bases). The CDR3 spans 13 residues. Germline lookup yields CDR1 SQVTM and CDR2 ANQGSEA. Here the CDR3 DNA reads TGCAGCGTTGAAGATCAGGGAGCAGATACGCTGTATTTT. This codes for CSVEDQGADTLYF.

To note about this clonotype: This may be a read error: a much more frequent sequence differs by one nucleotide. The chain is built from TRBV7-6 and TRBJ2-3; possibly TRBD2 for D (6 bases). The germline CDR1 and CDR2 sequences are SGHVS and FNYEAQ. This CDR3 has 14 residues. Here the CDR3 DNA reads TGTGCTAGCAGCGCCGGGACTGCGGCAGATACGCAGTATTTT. This codes for CASSAGTAADTQYF.

This clonotype came up many times. The V call is TRBV11-2, the J call TRBJ2-7; D is unclear. V lost 4 bases, J lost 4 bases, and 11 bases lay in between. The germline V gene encodes CDR1 SGHAT and CDR2 FQNNGV. This CDR3 is 13 amino acids long. The CDR3 protein is CASSSNLHYEQYF. CDR3 nucleotides: TGTGCCAGCAGCTCCAACCTCCATTACGAGCAGTACTTC.

Turning to this clonotype: One end of the junction fails to match germline, which may point to a read error. The J gene is TRBJ1-3, the V gene TRBV9, with unresolved D. This CDR3 comprises 17 residues. CDR1 and CDR2 (germline): SGDLS, YYNGEE. The CDR3 DNA reads TGTGCCCGCAGCGTAGGGTTAGGAACTATCTCTGGAAACACCATATATTTT. It codes for CARSVGLGTISGNTIYF.

This clonotype was observed many times. The rearrangement links TRBV29-1 to TRBJ2-3, with D possibly TRBD1 on 7 matching bases. Looked up from germline, CDR1 is SQVTM and CDR2 is ANQGSEA. V lost 4 bases to trimming and J lost 3 bases, with 11 bases between them. There are 13 residues in the CDR3. This CDR3 reads CSVAQGRTDTQYF. For the CDR3, the DNA is TGCAGCGTTGCACAGGGGAGGACAGATACGCAGTATTTT.

This clonotype has a count of ten or more. J is TRBJ1-4 and V is TRBV12-3 or TRBV12-4, with D possibly TRBD1 on 6 matching bases. The CDR3 consists of 12 residues. The V end was cut by 5 bases, the J end by 13 bases, with 14 bases between. The CDR3 spells CASSPEQGALFF. DNA for the CDR3: TGTGCCAGCAGTCCAGAACAGGGAGCACTGTTTTTT.

This clonotype was counted a few times. The chain combines TRBV18 with TRBJ1-4; weak D call: TRBD1 (6 bases). Between the trimmed V and J ends, which lost 8 bases and 5 bases, there was a span of 15 bases. The CDR3 loop spans 14 amino acids. The V gene's germline CDR1 is KGHSH and CDR2 LQKENI. CDR3 nucleotides: TGTGCCAGCCGTACAGGGAGGGGAAATGAAAAACTGTTTTTT. Its translation: CASRTGRGNEKLFF.

This clonotype was seen repeatedly, ten times or more. The chain links TRBV14 to TRBJ1-2; no reliable D call. The CDR3 spans 13 residues. The V and J ends lost 0 bases and 4 bases respectively, with 6 bases between them. Germline CDR1 is SGHDN and CDR2 is FVKESK. The CDR3 spells CASSQDYSYGYTF. The DNA for the CDR3 is TGTGCCAGCAGCCAAGATTACAGCTATGGCTACACCTTC.

In its sample, this clonotype was seen many times. The gene calls are TRBV7-2 and TRBJ2-4, with D possibly TRBD2 on 6 matching bases. The V and J ends lost 4 bases and 0 bases respectively, with 22 bases between them. Germline V gene lookup returns CDR1 SGHTA and CDR2 FQGNSA. The CDR3 has 19 amino acids. Here the CDR3 reads CASSSPVGGSGIAKNIQYF. CDR3 bases: TGTGCCAGCAGCTCGCCGGTTGGGGGGAGCGGTATAGCCAAAAACATTCAGTACTTC.

In this sample, this clonotype turned up many times. The V and J genes are TRBV29-1 and TRBJ2-6; no clear D. The CDR3 consists of 13 residues. From germline, CDR1 is SQVTM and CDR2 ANQGSEA. Trimming cost V 4 bases and J 1 base, with 5 bases left between them. This chain's CDR3 is CSVALSGANVLTF. The CDR3 coding sequence is TGCAGCGTTGCCCTTTCTGGGGCCAACGTCCTGACTTTC.

This clonotype was seen only a few times. The chain carries TRBV19 and TRBJ1-4; D is undetermined. The CDR3 loop spans 13 amino acids. Deletions cut 3 bases from V and 4 bases from J, with 6 bases between. Germline V gene data show CDR1 as LNHDA and CDR2 as SQIVND (reference sequence). CDR3 amino acids: CASSMAVNEKLFF. The CDR3 DNA sequence: TGTGCCAGTAGTATGGCAGTTAATGAAAAACTGTTTTTT.

V and J are TRBV5-1 and TRBJ2-5, with D perhaps TRBD2 (5 bases). The CDR3 has 14 residues. Trimming stripped 4 bases from V and 1 base from J, with 11 bases between. The germline CDR1 and CDR2 sequences are SGHRS and YFSETQ. The CDR3 loop reads CASSLRGSQETQYF. CDR3 in DNA: TGCGCCAGCAGCCTCCGAGGGTCCCAAGAGACCCAGTACTTC.